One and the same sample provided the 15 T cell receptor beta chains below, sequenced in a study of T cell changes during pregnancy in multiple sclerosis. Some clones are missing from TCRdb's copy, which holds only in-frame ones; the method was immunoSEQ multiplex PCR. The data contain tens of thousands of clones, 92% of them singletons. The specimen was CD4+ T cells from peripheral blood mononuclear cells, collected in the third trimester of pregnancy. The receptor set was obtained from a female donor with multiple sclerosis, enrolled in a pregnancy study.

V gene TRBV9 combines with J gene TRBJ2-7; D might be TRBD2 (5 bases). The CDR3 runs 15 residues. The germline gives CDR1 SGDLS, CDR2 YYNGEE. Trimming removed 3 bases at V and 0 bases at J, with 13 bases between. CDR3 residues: CASSARGQSSYEQYF. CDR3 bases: TGTGCCAGCAGCGCGAGAGGGCAGAGCTCCTACGAGCAGTACTTC. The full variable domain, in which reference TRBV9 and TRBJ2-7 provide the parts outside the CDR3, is DSGVTQTPKHLITATGQRVTLRCSPRSGDLSVYWYQQSLDQGLQFLIQYYNGEERAKGNILERFSAQQFPDLHSELNLSSLELGDSALYFCASSARGQSSYEQYFGPGTRLTVT.

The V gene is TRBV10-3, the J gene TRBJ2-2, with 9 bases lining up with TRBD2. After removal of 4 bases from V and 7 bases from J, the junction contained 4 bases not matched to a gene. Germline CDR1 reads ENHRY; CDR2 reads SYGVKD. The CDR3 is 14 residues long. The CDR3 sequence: CAISAAGGVGELFF. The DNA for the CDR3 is TGTGCCATCAGTGCCGCGGGGGGGGTCGGGGAGCTGTTTTTT.

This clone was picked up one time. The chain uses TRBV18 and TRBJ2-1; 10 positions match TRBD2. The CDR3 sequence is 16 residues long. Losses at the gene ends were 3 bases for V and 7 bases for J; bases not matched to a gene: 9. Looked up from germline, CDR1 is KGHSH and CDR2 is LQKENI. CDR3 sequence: CASSPPGTSVSNEQFF. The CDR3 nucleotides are TGTGCCAGCTCACCGCCCGGGACTAGCGTTAGTAATGAGCAGTTCTTC.

CDR3 amino acids: CASSPGLARAGELFF. The DNA of the CDR3 is TGTGCCAGCAGCCCTGGACTAGCTAGGGCCGGGGAGCTGTTTTTT. The chain joins TRBV11-3 to TRBJ2-2; 8 bases fit TRBD2. The CDR3 has 15 residues. The V gene end was trimmed by 5 bases and the J gene end by 6 bases; junction bases not matched to a gene: 8. Germline-derived CDR1 and CDR2 are SGHNT and YENEEA.

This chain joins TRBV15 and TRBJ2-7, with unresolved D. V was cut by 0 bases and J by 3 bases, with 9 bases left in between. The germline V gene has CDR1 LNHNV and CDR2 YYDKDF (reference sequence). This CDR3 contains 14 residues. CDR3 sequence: CATSRDLSRYEQYF. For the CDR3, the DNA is TGTGCCACCAGCAGAGATCTTAGCCGCTACGAGCAGTACTTC. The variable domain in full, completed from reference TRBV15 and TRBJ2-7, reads DAMVIQNPRYQVTQFGKPVTLSCSQTLNHNVMYWYQQKSSQAPKLLFHYYDKDFNNEADTPDNFQSRRPNTSFCFLDIRSPGLGDTAMYLCATSRDLSRYEQYFGPGTRLTVT.

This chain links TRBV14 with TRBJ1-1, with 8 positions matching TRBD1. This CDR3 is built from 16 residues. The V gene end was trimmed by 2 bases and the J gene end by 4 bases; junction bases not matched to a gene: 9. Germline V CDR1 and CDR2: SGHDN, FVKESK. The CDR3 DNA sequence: TGTGCCAGCAGCCAACAAACAGGGGGGTCAGGCACTGAAGCTTTCTTT. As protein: CASSQQTGGSGTEAFF.

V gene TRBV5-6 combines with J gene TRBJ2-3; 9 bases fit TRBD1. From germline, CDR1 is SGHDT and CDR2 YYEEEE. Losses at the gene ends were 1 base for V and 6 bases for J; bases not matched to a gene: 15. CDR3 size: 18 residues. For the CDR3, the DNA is TGTGCCAGCAGCTTGTACCTCCGTACGGGACAGGGAACGGATACGCAGTATTTT. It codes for CASSLYLRTGQGTDTQYF.

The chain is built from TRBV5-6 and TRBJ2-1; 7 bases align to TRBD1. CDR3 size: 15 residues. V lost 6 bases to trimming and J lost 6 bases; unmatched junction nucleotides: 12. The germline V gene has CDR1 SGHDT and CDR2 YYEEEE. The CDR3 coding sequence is TGTGCCAGCACCCTCAGGGGATGGACAGGCAATGAGCAGTTCTTC. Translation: CASTLRGWTGNEQFF.

This chain's CDR3 is CSVENLVGVTDTEAFF. The CDR3 DNA reads TGCAGCGTTGAAAACCTTGTAGGGGTGACGGACACTGAAGCTTTCTTT. The chain is built from TRBV29-1 and TRBJ1-1; TRBD1 is a possible D gene (5 bases). Trimming stripped 2 bases from V and 3 bases from J, with 19 bases between. Germline assignment: CDR1 SQVTM and CDR2 ANQGSEA. The CDR3 loop spans 16 amino acids.

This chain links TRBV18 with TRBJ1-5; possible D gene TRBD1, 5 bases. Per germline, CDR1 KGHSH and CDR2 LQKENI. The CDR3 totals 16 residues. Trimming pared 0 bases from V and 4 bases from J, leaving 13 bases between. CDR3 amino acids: CASSPPSRGRNQPQHF. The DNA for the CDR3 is TGTGCCAGCTCACCACCATCGCGGGGACGGAATCAGCCCCAGCATTTT.

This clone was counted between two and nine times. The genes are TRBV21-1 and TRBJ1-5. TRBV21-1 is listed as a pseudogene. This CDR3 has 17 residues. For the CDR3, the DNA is TGTGCCAGCAGCAATCCGCCGGGCACGGGGAGCAATCAGCCCCAGCATTTT. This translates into CASSNPPGTGSNQPQHF.

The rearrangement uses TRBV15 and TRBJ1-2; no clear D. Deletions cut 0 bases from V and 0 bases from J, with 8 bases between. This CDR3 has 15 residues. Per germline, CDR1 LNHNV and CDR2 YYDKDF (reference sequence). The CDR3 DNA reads TGTGCCACCAGCAGAGATGTCGGTTCTAACTATGGCTACACCTTC. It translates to CATSRDVGSNYGYTF.

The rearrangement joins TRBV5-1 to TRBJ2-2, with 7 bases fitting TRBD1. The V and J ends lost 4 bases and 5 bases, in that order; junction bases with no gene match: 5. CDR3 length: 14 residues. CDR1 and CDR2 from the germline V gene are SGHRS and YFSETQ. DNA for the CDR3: TGCGCCAGCAGCCTGACAGGGCCAACCGGGGAGCTGTTTTTT. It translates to CASSLTGPTGELFF. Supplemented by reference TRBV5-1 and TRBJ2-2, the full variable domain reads KAGVTQTPRYLIKTRGQQVTLSCSPISGHRSVSWYQQTPGQGLQFLFEYFSETQRNKGNFPGRFSGRQFSNSRSEMNVSTLELGDSALYLCASSLTGPTGELFFGEGSRLTVL.

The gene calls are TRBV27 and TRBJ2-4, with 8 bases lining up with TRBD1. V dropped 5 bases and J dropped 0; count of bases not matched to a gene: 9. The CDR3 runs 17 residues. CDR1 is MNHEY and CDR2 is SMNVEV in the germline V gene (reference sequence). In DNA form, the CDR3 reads TGTGCCAGCAGTCCCTCATCAGGGGGCAGAGCCAAAAACATTCAGTACTTC. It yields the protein CASSPSSGGRAKNIQYF.

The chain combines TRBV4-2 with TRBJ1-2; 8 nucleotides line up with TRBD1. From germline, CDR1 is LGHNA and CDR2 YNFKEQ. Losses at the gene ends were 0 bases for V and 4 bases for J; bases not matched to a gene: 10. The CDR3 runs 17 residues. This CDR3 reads CASSQDKDRANTYGYTF. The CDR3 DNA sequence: TGTGCCAGCAGCCAAGATAAGGACAGGGCTAACACCTATGGCTACACCTTC.